A single sample is the source of the 3 T cell receptor beta chains below, sequenced in a study of cytomegalovirus exposure and HLA in healthy donors. The PCR employed 60 Vbeta primers together with 13 Jbeta primers. Some clones are missing from TCRdb's copy, which holds only in-frame ones; the method was immunoSEQ multiplex PCR. The sample shows fewer than 200,000 clones, about three quarters of them seen only once. The sequenced material came from PBMCs. These receptors all stem from a girl aged 10 to 17 in good health and CMV-seronegative.

The chain carries TRBV5-5 and TRBJ1-2; TRBD1 agrees at 7 bases. After removal of 0 bases from V and 0 bases from J, the junction contained 2 bases not matched to a gene. This CDR3 contains 15 residues. Germline loops: CDR1 SGHKS, CDR2 YYEKEE (reference sequence). DNA for the CDR3: TGTGCCAGCAGCTTGGGGCAGGGGGCTAACTATGGCTACACCTTC. The encoded protein is CASSLGQGANYGYTF.

The V call is TRBV6-6, the J call TRBJ1-6; the D gene is possibly TRBD1 (5 bases). CDR1 is MNHNY and CDR2 is SVGAGI in the germline V gene (reference sequence). V was cut by 7 bases and J by 8 bases, with 12 bases left in between. The CDR3 contains 13 residues. The CDR3, as DNA: TGTGCCAGCACCCAGGTAGGGGATTCACCCCTCCACTTT. It encodes CASTQVGDSPLHF.

The gene calls are TRBV4-1 and TRBJ1-2, with 7 bases identical to TRBD1. J gave up 2 bases and V 4 bases, and 7 bases lay outside the gene matches. The CDR3 runs to 15 residues. Germline V lookup: CDR1 MGHRA, CDR2 YSYEKL. This chain's CDR3 is CASSPTGEGNYGYTF. The CDR3 DNA reads as TGCGCCAGCAGCCCAACAGGGGAAGGAAACTATGGCTACACCTTC.